This TCR beta chain stems from a study of shared clonotypes between healthy human individuals. Only in-frame clones appear in the TCRdb table, and some are missing; sequencing was by immunoSEQ multiplex PCR. The table shows 550,000 to 750,000 clones, with around 95% occurring only once. Selected positively for CCR7 and CD45RO-negative, naive CD8 cells excluded terminally differentiated effector memory CD45RA+ cells. Trimming took 4 bases from V and 10 from J; bases not matched to a gene: 11. The CDR3 covers 16 residues. CDR1 MGHRA and CDR2 YSYEKL come from the germline V gene. The clonotype was recovered from a woman in her twenties or thirties in good health. This chain uses TRBV4-1 with TRBJ2-1, with 12 bases aligning to TRBD2. The specimen sequenced was naive CD8+ T cells sorted from blood. CDR3 loop: CASSRLTSGRGREQFF. CDR3 sequence (DNA): TGCGCCAGCAGCCGCCTGACTAGCGGGAGAGGGCGGGAGCAGTTCTTC.